The clone carrying this T cell receptor beta chain was detected only a few times. This sample was taken from a study of CD8 T cells in Susac syndrome. The germline gives CDR1 SQVTM, CDR2 ANQGSEA. V trimming: 5 bases; J trimming: 6 bases; junction bases outside the gene matches: 7. The CDR3 loop spans 14 amino acids. TCR beta from blood CD8+ and CD4+ T cells was sequenced. Patients with stable or active relapsing-remitting disease, all of them treatment-naive, made up the multiple sclerosis controls. It was negative isolation that provided the CD8+ and CD4+ T cells, whereas TEMRA cells were enriched by FACS. With random hexamers, roughly 0.45 to 1 ug RNA was reverse transcribed. Each CDR3 protein is one row after TCRdb ran MiXCR on the immunoSEQ multiplex PCR reads. The table records around 300,000 distinct CDR3 sequences, almost 85% of them present only once.

This rearrangement joins TRBV29-1 to TRBJ1-5; 10 positions match TRBD1. Material: CD8+ T cells from PBMCs. The receptor comes from a human donor with multiple sclerosis. Here the CDR3 reads CSVRGQGWPQPQHF. The CDR3 DNA follows: TGCAGCGTTAGGGGACAGGGGTGGCCTCAGCCCCAGCATTTT. Full variable domain (remainder filled in from reference TRBV29-1 and TRBJ1-5): SAVISQKPSRDICQRGTSLTIQCQVDSQVTMMFWYRQQPGQSLTLIATANQGSEATYESGFVIDKFPISRPNLTFSTLTVSNMSPEDSSIYLCSVRGQGWPQPQHFGDGTRLSIL.